The clone carrying this T cell receptor (beta chain) was seen ten or more times. The antigen is unknown. Germline values: CDR1 SEHNR, CDR2 FQNEAQ (reference sequence). V gave up 2 bases and J gave up 10 bases; unmatched junction bases: 19. This CDR3 has 17 amino acids. The sample originates from a study of T cells in Graves' hyperthyroidism and ophthalmopathy. Study-wide results and limits: Ophthalmopathy was distinguished from stable hyperthyroidism by 13 V-J signatures.

Lactation, pregnancy, other autoimmune disease or uncontrolled infection excluded patients. Each diagnosis was grounded in clinical symptoms, serum thyroxine and TRAb, thyroid ultrasound, and orbital computed tomography. Each 10 ml fresh peripheral blood draw supplied the PBMCs. Amplified TCR beta CDR3 regions derived from RNA transcripts. Using the HTBI primer set, a first-round RT-PCR was run on the TCR CDR3. Each CDR3 protein is one row after TCRdb ran MiXCR on the multiplex PCR reads. The table records 300,000 to 400,000 distinct CDR3 sequences, around a sixth of them present only once. The sequencing sample was made of blood. The TCR sequence derives from a young man with Graves' ophthalmopathy. The rearrangement links TRBV7-9 to TRBJ1-1, with 7 bases identical to TRBD1. Here the CDR3 DNA reads TGTGCCAGCAGCTTACCCCAAGTGAATACAGGGGCCCGGGGAGCTTTCTTT. Translated: CASSLPQVNTGARGAFF.